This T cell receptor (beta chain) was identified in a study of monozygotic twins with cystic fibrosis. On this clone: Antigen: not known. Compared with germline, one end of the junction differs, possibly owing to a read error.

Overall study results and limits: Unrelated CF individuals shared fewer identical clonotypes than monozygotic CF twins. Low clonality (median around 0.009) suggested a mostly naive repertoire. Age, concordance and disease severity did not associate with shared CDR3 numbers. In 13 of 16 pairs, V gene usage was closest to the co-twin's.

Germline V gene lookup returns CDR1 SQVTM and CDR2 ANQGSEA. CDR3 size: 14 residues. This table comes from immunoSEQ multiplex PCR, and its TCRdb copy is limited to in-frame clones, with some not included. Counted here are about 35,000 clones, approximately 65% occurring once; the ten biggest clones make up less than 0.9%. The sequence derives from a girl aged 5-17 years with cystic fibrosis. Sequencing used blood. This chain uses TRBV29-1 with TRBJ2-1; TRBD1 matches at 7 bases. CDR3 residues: CSVEATGFGNEQFF. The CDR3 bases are TGCAGCGTCGAAGCGACAGGGTTTGGTAATGAGCAGTTCTTC.